A single sample gave rise to the 25 T cell receptor beta chains below, sequenced in a study of T cells after yellow fever vaccination (dated by TCRdb to about 2019). What this sample's treatment or condition label stands for: live attenuated yellow fever vaccine strain. Library construction relied on 5' RACE. Sequencing was carried out with an Illumina NovaSeq 6000. TCRdb applied fastp at Q25 and MiXCR to the public reads, then kept only in-frame beta chains. Every distinct CDR3 protein forms one entry, paired with its most common genes and DNA. The sample has about 350,000 distinct CDR3 sequences on record, roughly 4.3% of them singletons. The ten largest clones add up to around 23% of the sample. Specimen: PBMCs, collected 5 days after the yellow fever booster vaccination. The receptor set was obtained from a young man who received the YFV17D yellow fever vaccine.

The sample holds a few counts of this clonotype. J is TRBJ1-2 and V is TRBV10-3, with D unresolved. From germline, CDR1 is ENHRY and CDR2 SYGVKD. This CDR3 has 13 amino acids. V was cut by 0 bases and J by 3 bases, with 5 bases left in between. The CDR3: CAISESADYGYTF. CDR3 bases: TGTGCCATCAGTGAGTCGGCAGACTATGGCTACACCTTC.

The rearrangement links TRBV3-1 to TRBJ2-2; D gene unclear. The V gene lost 3 bases and the J gene lost 1 base, with 12 bases spanning the gap. Germline assignment: CDR1 LGHDT and CDR2 YNNKEL (reference sequence). This CDR3 is built from 16 residues. The CDR3 is CASSHWGSRNTGELFF. DNA of the CDR3: TGTGCCAGCAGCCACTGGGGAAGTAGGAACACCGGGGAGCTGTTTTTT.

This clonotype was counted a few times. The chain carries TRBV4-1 and TRBJ2-1, with 8 bases fitting TRBD2. In germline, CDR1 is MGHRA, CDR2 YSYEKL. After removal of 1 base from V and 3 bases from J, the junction contained 5 bases not matched to a gene. The CDR3 consists of 16 residues. CDR3 nucleotides: TGCGCCAGCAGCCAAGGGGTAGCGGGGATCTACAATGAGCAGTTCTTC. Translating gives CASSQGVAGIYNEQFF.

This clonotype was detected many times. The rearrangement joins TRBV7-2 to TRBJ1-1; unclear D gene. The CDR3 spans 12 residues. Germline values: CDR1 SGHTA, CDR2 FQGNSA. Trimming cost V 4 bases and J 3 bases, with 6 bases left between them. CDR3 region: CASSSLDTEAFF. The DNA for the CDR3 is TGTGCCAGCAGCTCCTTGGACACTGAAGCTTTCTTT.

This clonotype was counted between two and nine times. The chain joins TRBV2 to TRBJ2-7; possibly TRBD2 for D (5 bases). V was clipped by 3 bases and J by 6 bases, with 12 bases between them. The germline CDR1 and CDR2 sequences are SNHLY and FYNNEI. This CDR3 comprises 13 residues. CDR3 loop: CASSEVYGGEQYV. The CDR3 DNA is TGTGCCAGCAGTGAGGTCTATGGAGGCGAGCAGTACGTC.

This clonotype occurred many times. V is TRBV6-5 and J is TRBJ1-5; TRBD1 aligns across 7 bases. V dropped 0 bases and J dropped 6; count of bases not matched to a gene: 5. This CDR3 region has 15 residues. Germline V gene data show CDR1 as MNHEY and CDR2 as SVGAGI. This CDR3 is CASSYSTGQGQPQHF. CDR3 bases: TGTGCCAGCAGTTACTCGACAGGGCAGGGTCAGCCCCAGCATTTT.

This chain connects TRBV6-5 to TRBJ2-1; 10 positions match TRBD1. J was trimmed by 7 bases and V by 6 bases; bases with no gene match: 9. Germline V gene data show CDR1 as MNHEY and CDR2 as SVGAGI. The CDR3 runs to 15 residues. This chain's CDR3 is CASSRGQGVTNEQFF. In DNA form, the CDR3 reads TGTGCCAGCAGCCGAGGACAGGGGGTTACAAATGAGCAGTTCTTC.

This clonotype was counted a few times. The junction and the germline gene differ at one end; a read error may be behind it. This sequence joins TRBV4-1 and TRBJ1-1; tentatively, D is TRBD1 (6 bases). This CDR3 contains 15 residues. Germline V gives CDR1 MGHRA, CDR2 YSYEKL. The CDR3 protein is CASSEDGTPNTEAFF. The DNA of the CDR3 is TGCGCCAGCAGCGAAGACGGGACACCGAACACTGAAGCTTTCTTT.

This clonotype was counted a few times. The chain joins TRBV20-1 to TRBJ2-7; D call uncertain. V gave up 6 bases and J gave up 6 bases, with 12 bases separating them. The CDR3 runs 11 residues. CDR1 is DFQATT and CDR2 is SNEGSKA in the germline V gene (reference sequence). CDR3 coding DNA: TGCAGTGCGCCTAGACTGGGCGAGCAGTACGTC. This codes for CSAPRLGEQYV.

This clonotype has at least ten counts. V is TRBV28 and J is TRBJ2-4; 13 bases fit TRBD2. The germline CDR1 and CDR2 sequences are MDHEN and SYDVKM. V was pared by 6 bases and J by 6 bases, with 8 bases of the junction left unmatched. The CDR3 totals 16 residues. CDR3 sequence: CASSSTSGGPGNIQYF. The CDR3 DNA sequence: TGTGCCAGCAGCTCGACTAGCGGGGGGCCGGGAAACATTCAGTACTTC.

As for this clonotype: A much larger clone lies one base from this, so it may be a read error. The chain couples TRBV7-2 to TRBJ2-1; 7 bases are a match to TRBD2. CDR1 and CDR2 from the germline V gene are SGHTA and FQGNSA. The CDR3 consists of 15 residues. In DNA, the CDR3 is TGTGCCGGCAGCCCGTGGGGGGGACCATACAATGAGCAGTTCTTC. Residues: CAGSPWGGPYNEQFF.

This clonotype has a count of ten or more. This chain links TRBV20-1 with TRBJ2-5; D is undetermined. Germline assignment: CDR1 DFQATT and CDR2 SNEGSKA (reference sequence). This CDR3 has 10 residues. Deletions cut 4 bases from V and 5 bases from J, with 5 bases between. The CDR3 sequence is CSAIFETQYF. CDR3 in DNA: TGCAGTGCTATTTTTGAGACCCAGTACTTC.

The table lists this clonotype with a few counts. The chain carries TRBV6-5 and TRBJ1-1, with a tentative D call TRBD1 (5 bases). CDR3 length: 15 amino acids. Germline CDR1 MNHEY, CDR2 SVGAGI. The V and J ends lost 0 bases and 0 bases respectively, with 8 bases between them. The CDR3 loop reads CASSYSTALNTEAFF. CDR3 in DNA: TGTGCCAGCAGTTACTCGACAGCCCTGAACACTGAAGCTTTCTTT.

This clonotype was detected only a few times. The J gene is TRBJ2-1, the V gene TRBV29-1; D not resolved. The germline V gene has CDR1 SQVTM and CDR2 ANQGSEA. Between the trimmed V and J ends, which lost 4 bases and 0 bases, there was a span of 13 bases. This CDR3 comprises 15 residues. CDR3 protein: CSVGRRQSSYNEQFF. CDR3 nucleotides: TGCAGCGTTGGTCGGCGGCAGAGCTCCTACAATGAGCAGTTCTTC.

The gene calls are TRBV5-1 and TRBJ1-1; a weak D match, TRBD1 (5 bases). With 4 bases removed from V and 5 bases from J, the gap between germline ends came to 21 bases. The germline V gene has CDR1 SGHRS and CDR2 YFSETQ. The CDR3 has 16 residues. CDR3 region: CASSGGTGTFRTEAFF. CDR3 coding DNA: TGCGCCAGCAGCGGTGGGACGGGGACTTTCAGGACTGAAGCTTTCTTT.

This clonotype was recorded a few times. The gene calls are TRBV10-3 and TRBJ2-3, with 7 nucleotides matching TRBD2. CDR1 and CDR2 (germline): ENHRY, SYGVKD. The CDR3 has 16 residues. J was trimmed by 1 base and V by 9 bases; bases with no gene match: 13. The CDR3 nucleotides read TGTGCCATACGAAGTAACCTTGCGGGGGGCACAGATACGCAGTATTTT. Protein product: CAIRSNLAGGTDTQYF.

This clonotype was picked up many times. This sequence joins TRBV7-2 and TRBJ2-2; D gene unclear. V dropped 5 bases and J dropped 5 bases, with 9 bases sitting between them. The CDR3 loop spans 13 amino acids. CDR1 SGHTA and CDR2 FQGNSA come from the germline V gene. CDR3 DNA: TGTGCCAGCAGCCCCCGGCCGACCGGGGAGCTGTTTTTT. It encodes CASSPRPTGELFF.

V and J are TRBV5-6 and TRBJ2-1; no reliable D call. Germline V gives CDR1 SGHDT, CDR2 YYEEEE. The CDR3 extends over 14 amino acids. Trimming took off 1 base at V and 4 bases at J, with 9 bases between the two ends. CDR3 protein: CASSLFSRYNEQFF. The CDR3 DNA reads as TGTGCCAGCAGCTTGTTCTCCAGATACAATGAGCAGTTCTTC.

V is TRBV4-3 and J is TRBJ2-3, with 10 bases matching TRBD2. With 0 bases clipped from V and 1 base from J, the junction kept 7 bases outside the gene matches. The CDR3 is 18 amino acids. In germline, CDR1 is LGHNA, CDR2 YSLEER. In DNA, the CDR3 is TGCGCCAGCAGCCAAGATGTCCGAACTAGCGGGGGCACAGATACGCAGTATTTT. Amino acid sequence: CASSQDVRTSGGTDTQYF.

This clonotype was detected a few times. The rearrangement joins TRBV7-3 to TRBJ2-1; 7 bases are shared with TRBD1. CDR3 length: 12 amino acids. Germline V CDR1 and CDR2: SGHTA, FQGTGA. The junction had 7 bases not matched to a gene; V was cut back by 5 bases and J by 12 bases. DNA of the CDR3: TGTGCCAGCAGCGCCACCGGGACAGTGCAGTTCTTC. It encodes CASSATGTVQFF.

This clonotype was observed a handful of times. This sequence joins TRBV5-1 and TRBJ2-5; no clear D gene. Germline assignment: CDR1 SGHRS and CDR2 YFSETQ. The CDR3 spans 14 residues. V lost 5 bases and J lost 5, with 16 bases in between. The CDR3 bases are TGCGCCAGCAGGATTGAATGGGATCTCGAGACCCAGTACTTC. Its translation: CASRIEWDLETQYF.

Ten or more counts support this clonotype. This chain links TRBV12-3 or TRBV12-4 with TRBJ1-5, with unresolved D. Trimming shortened V by 3 bases and J by 5 bases, and 8 bases separated the two germline ends. CDR3 length: 13 residues. As DNA, the CDR3 is TGTGCCAGCAGTTTTTCCCAGCATCAGCCCCAGCATTTT. Encoded protein: CASSFSQHQPQHF.

The chain couples TRBV5-1 to TRBJ1-4; weak D call: TRBD1 (6 bases). There are 13 residues in the CDR3. Germline lookup yields CDR1 SGHRS and CDR2 YFSETQ. Trimming shortened V by 0 bases and J by 8 bases, and 8 bases separated the two germline ends. The CDR3 loop reads CASSLAGEEKLFF. Here the CDR3 DNA reads TGCGCCAGCAGCTTGGCAGGGGAGGAAAAACTGTTTTTT.

The rearrangement joins TRBV18 to TRBJ1-4; D is uncertain. CDR3 length: 15 residues. The germline V gene encodes CDR1 KGHSH and CDR2 LQKENI. V was cut by 6 bases and J by 0 bases, with 11 bases left in between. Here the CDR3 reads CASSPDLATNEKLFF. CDR3 coding DNA: TGTGCCAGCTCGCCTGACCTTGCAACTAATGAAAAACTGTTTTTT.

The rearrangement links TRBV25-1 to TRBJ1-6; a possible D gene is TRBD1 (5 bases). The V end was cut by 6 bases, the J end by 0 bases, with 12 bases between. Germline-derived CDR1 and CDR2 are MGHDK and SYGVNS. The CDR3 sequence is 16 residues long. CDR3 amino acids: CASREGSSSYNSPLHF. The CDR3 DNA reads TGTGCCAGCAGGGAGGGGTCGAGCTCCTATAATTCACCCCTCCACTTT.